These 17 T cell receptor beta chains came from one sample sequenced in a study of blood T cell repertoires in COVID-19. Assay: immunoSEQ multiplex PCR; the TCRdb copy retains only in-frame clones and omits some. The sample lists 200,000 or so clones, 82% seen once, with about 4.9% in the top ten. Sequencing used peripheral blood. The receptors come from a woman aged 25 to 39 with acute or convalescent COVID-19.

The CDR3 DNA follows: TGTGCCTGGAGTGTGATGGGAGGGATCAATCAGCCCCAGCATTTT. Its protein is CAWSVMGGINQPQHF. The genes are TRBV30 and TRBJ1-5, with no clear D. Germline assignment: CDR1 GTSNPN and CDR2 SVGIG (reference sequence). V lost 0 bases to trimming and J lost 3 bases, with 12 bases between them. CDR3 length: 15 residues. The whole variable domain, filled in from reference TRBV30 and TRBJ1-5, reads SQTIHQWPATLVQPVGSPLSLECTVEGTSNPNLYWYRQAAGRGLQLLFYSVGIGQISSEVPQNLSASRPQDRQFILSSKKLLLSDSGFYLCAWSVMGGINQPQHFGDGTRLSIL.

The V and J genes are TRBV29-1 and TRBJ2-7; 12 bases match TRBD2. This CDR3 is 15 amino acids long. Germline CDR1 reads SQVTM; CDR2 reads ANQGSEA. The trim removed 6 bases at V and 1 base at J, leaving 7 bases unmatched. CDR3 sequence: CSVGATSGGSYEQYF. The CDR3 coding sequence is TGCAGCGTCGGGGCGACTAGCGGGGGATCCTACGAGCAGTACTTC.

The V and J genes are TRBV16 and TRBJ1-3; 8 nucleotides agree with TRBD1. J lost 0 bases, V lost 0 bases, and 4 bases had no gene match. This CDR3 region has 17 residues. Germline values: CDR1 KGHSY, CDR2 FQNENV. The CDR3 reads CASSQSVGQDSGNTIYF. CDR3 in DNA: TGTGCCAGCAGCCAATCGGTGGGACAGGACTCTGGAAACACCATATATTTT.

This clone was observed a handful of times. The chain combines TRBV29-1 with TRBJ2-2; possible D gene TRBD1, 7 bases. The length of the CDR3 is 14 residues. Germline assignment: CDR1 SQVTM and CDR2 ANQGSEA. The V and J ends lost 7 bases and 7 bases respectively, with 19 bases between them. The CDR3, as DNA: TGCAGCGGCGGACAGGTGGGACTGAGCGGGGAGCTGTTTTTT. Translation: CSGGQVGLSGELFF.

The chain couples TRBV13 to TRBJ1-2, with 9 bases identical to TRBD1. This CDR3 region has 15 residues. Losses at the gene ends were 4 bases for V and 6 bases for J; bases not matched to a gene: 9. From germline, CDR1 is PRHDT and CDR2 FYEKMQ (reference sequence). This CDR3 reads CASSSHRTGVDGYTF. CDR3 coding DNA: TGTGCCAGCAGCTCCCACCGGACAGGGGTTGATGGCTACACCTTC.

The chain combines TRBV24-1 with TRBJ1-2, with unresolved D. The CDR3 covers 13 residues. Germline values: CDR1 KGHDR, CDR2 SFDVKD. V lost 3 bases, J lost 4 bases, and 8 bases lay in between. The CDR3 is CATSDNSRYGYTF. CDR3 nucleotides: TGTGCCACCAGTGATAACAGTCGCTATGGCTACACCTTC.

The genes are TRBV10-3 and TRBJ2-7; TRBD1 matches 9 bases. Germline-derived CDR1 and CDR2 are ENHRY and SYGVKD. CDR3 size: 14 residues. V gave up 6 bases and J gave up 1 base; unmatched junction bases: 4. DNA for the CDR3: TGTGCCATCAGAGGACAGGGGAATTCCTACGAGCAGTACTTC. Translated, it gives CAIRGQGNSYEQYF.

This sequence joins TRBV5-1 and TRBJ1-6, with D uncertain. CDR1 is SGHRS and CDR2 is YFSETQ in the germline V gene. The V and J ends lost 4 bases and 9 bases respectively, with 14 bases between them. This CDR3 has 14 residues. CDR3 in DNA: TGCGCCAGCAGCCCGACACAGTTCGCTTCACCCCTCCACTTT. This encodes CASSPTQFASPLHF.

The J gene is TRBJ2-1, the V gene TRBV27; 14 bases agree with TRBD2. The CDR3 extends over 15 amino acids. Germline V CDR1 and CDR2: MNHEY, SMNVEV (reference sequence). Unmatched junction bases numbered 6, after V lost 6 bases and J lost 8 bases. CDR3 DNA sequence: TGTGCCAGCAGGGGGGGACTAGCGGGAGTGTATGAGCAGTTCTTC. Protein: CASRGGLAGVYEQFF.

This sequence joins TRBV28 and TRBJ1-2; 10 positions agree with TRBD1. The CDR3 loop spans 16 amino acids. V lost 4 bases and J lost 3; bases outside the gene matches: 8. CDR1 and CDR2 (germline): MDHEN, SYDVKM. This CDR3 reads CASSSPRGQGHYGYTF. The DNA of the CDR3 is TGTGCCAGCAGTTCCCCCAGGGGACAGGGGCACTATGGCTACACCTTC.

The CDR3 reads CASRPADREKLFF. For the CDR3, the DNA is TGTGCCAGCAGACCCGCAGACAGAGAAAAACTGTTTTTT. This sequence joins TRBV28 and TRBJ1-4, with D maybe TRBD1 (5 bases). The V end was cut by 6 bases, the J end by 8 bases, with 13 bases between. The CDR3 has 13 residues. Germline-derived CDR1 and CDR2 are MDHEN and SYDVKM.

This clone was counted a few times. V usage is TRBV7-9 and J usage is TRBJ1-2; D perhaps matches TRBD1 (6 bases). The CDR3 runs to 14 residues. V was clipped by 5 bases and J by 4 bases, with 14 bases between them. Looked up from germline, CDR1 is SEHNR and CDR2 is FQNEAQ (reference sequence). The chain's CDR3 is CASSGPQGVYGYTF. CDR3 DNA: TGTGCCAGCAGCGGACCACAGGGAGTCTATGGCTACACCTTC.

V is TRBV5-6 and J is TRBJ2-7; the match to TRBD1 covers 11 bases. CDR3 size: 13 residues. Unmatched junction bases numbered 3, after V lost 4 bases and J lost 6 bases. CDR1 SGHDT and CDR2 YYEEEE come from the germline V gene. DNA of the CDR3: TGTGCCAGCAGCCCCGGGACAGGGGGCGAGCAGTACTTC. Residues: CASSPGTGGEQYF.

This rearrangement joins TRBV21-1 to TRBJ2-7; the table's D call of TRBD2 was not tested on the DNA. TRBV21-1 is a known pseudogene. The CDR3 extends over 16 amino acids. The CDR3 is CASSSSFPDLGYEQYF. The CDR3 nucleotides are TGTGCCAGCAGCTCAAGTTTCCCCGACCTAGGCTACGAGCAGTACTTC.

This sequence joins TRBV28 and TRBJ1-2; 8 bases align to TRBD1. The CDR3 is made up of 13 amino acids. Germline trimming cut 2 bases from V and 8 bases from J; bases unmatched to any gene: 4. Germline V gene data show CDR1 as MDHEN and CDR2 as SYDVKM. The DNA of the CDR3 is TGTGCCAGCAGTTTACCGGACAGGGTAGGCTACACCTTC. Encoded protein: CASSLPDRVGYTF.

V and J are TRBV6-5 and TRBJ2-1; 7 bases align to TRBD1. CDR1 MNHEY and CDR2 SVGAGI come from the germline V gene. This CDR3 has 14 amino acids. V was pared by 8 bases and J by 5 bases, with 9 bases of the junction left unmatched. The CDR3 DNA is TGTGCCAGCTTGGGACAGCTTCCCGACAATGAGCAGTTCTTC. Its protein is CASLGQLPDNEQFF.

The V and J genes are TRBV10-2 and TRBJ1-1; perhaps TRBD1 as D (5 bases). Per germline, CDR1 WSHSY and CDR2 SAAADI. V shed 6 bases and J shed 0 bases, with 8 bases lying between them. This CDR3 has 13 residues. The CDR3 protein is CASSDRVNTEAFF. The CDR3 DNA reads TGCGCCAGCAGCGACAGAGTGAACACTGAAGCTTTCTTT.